This TCR beta chain was found in a study of shared clonotypes between healthy human individuals. The V end was cut by 0 bases, the J end by 3 bases, with 5 bases between. The CDR3 totals 13 residues. The germline CDR1 and CDR2 sequences are SEHNR and FQNEAQ (reference sequence). As to this clone: Its antigen is as yet unknown.

It was on ten immunoSEQ deep assay plates that unsorted PBMC DNA was sequenced. Authors' processing steps: Quality scores were absent from the junction-only immunoSEQ sequences, so filtering differed. Some clones are missing from TCRdb's copy, which holds only in-frame ones; the method was immunoSEQ multiplex PCR. V, J and clone size are taken as reported in that table, and D and trimming were inferred from the DNA itself. Counted here are about half a million clones, about 85% occurring once; the ten biggest clones make up less than 15%. General study results and limits: Genetic and exposure-history diversity was limited by the few donors. Clonotype sharing among donors was thought likely to change with sequencing depth.

The sequence came from a woman in her thirties or forties in good health. Some clones in this sample may be carry-over from other donors' samples. Sequences were obtained from PBMCs. The V gene is TRBV7-9, the J gene TRBJ1-1, with no clear D. CDR3 residues: CASSLAEHTEAFF. The CDR3 DNA follows: TGTGCCAGCAGCTTAGCTGAACACACTGAAGCTTTCTTT.